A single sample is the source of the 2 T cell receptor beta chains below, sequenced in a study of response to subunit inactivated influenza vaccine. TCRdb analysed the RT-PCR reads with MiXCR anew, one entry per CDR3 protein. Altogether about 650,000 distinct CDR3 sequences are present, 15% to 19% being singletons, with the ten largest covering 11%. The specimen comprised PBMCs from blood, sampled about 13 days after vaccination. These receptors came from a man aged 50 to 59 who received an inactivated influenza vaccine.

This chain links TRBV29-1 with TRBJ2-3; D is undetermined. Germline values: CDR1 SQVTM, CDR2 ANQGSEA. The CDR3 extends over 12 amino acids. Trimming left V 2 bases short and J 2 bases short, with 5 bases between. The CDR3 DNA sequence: TGCAGCGTTGAAAGGGTCACAGATACGCAGTATTTT. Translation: CSVERVTDTQYF.

The CDR3 DNA is TGCAGTGCTAGTTACGGCGCTGAGCAGTTCTTC. This sequence encodes CSASYGAEQFF. This chain links TRBV20-1 with TRBJ2-1; D unresolved. Per the germline V gene, CDR1 is DFQATT and CDR2 is SNEGSKA (reference sequence). The CDR3 totals 11 residues. Trimming shortened V by 3 bases and J by 9 bases, and 9 bases separated the two germline ends.